One and the same sample provided the 2 T cell receptor beta chains below, sequenced in a study of OX40 agonist ivuxolimab in advanced cancers. The table came from immunoSEQ multiplex PCR; TCRdb's copy has only in-frame clones and leaves some out. The sample has about 22,000 clones, roughly 79% seen once. Sample: CD4+ or CD8+ T cells sorted from blood, taken in a trial of the OX40 agonist ivuxolimab. The receptors shown here come from an adult with an advanced solid tumor such as melanoma, head and neck, liver or kidney cancer.

The rearrangement links TRBV28 to TRBJ2-1; D is unresolved. Germline V gene sequence: CDR1 MDHEN, CDR2 SYDVKM. This CDR3 contains 14 residues. The V and J ends lost 1 base and 9 bases respectively, with 13 bases between them. CDR3 in amino acids: CASSLSRTVSEQFF. For the CDR3, the DNA is TGTGCCAGCAGTTTATCAAGAACAGTGAGTGAGCAGTTCTTC.

The J gene is TRBJ2-7, the V gene TRBV6-5; the match to TRBD1 covers 10 bases. The CDR3 is 15 residues long. The germline gives CDR1 MNHEY, CDR2 SVGAGI. Trimming took 5 bases from V and 4 from J; bases not matched to a gene: 8. CDR3 region: CASSKKTGGVYEQYF. The CDR3 nucleotides are TGTGCCAGCAGTAAGAAGACAGGGGGCGTGTACGAGCAGTACTTC.